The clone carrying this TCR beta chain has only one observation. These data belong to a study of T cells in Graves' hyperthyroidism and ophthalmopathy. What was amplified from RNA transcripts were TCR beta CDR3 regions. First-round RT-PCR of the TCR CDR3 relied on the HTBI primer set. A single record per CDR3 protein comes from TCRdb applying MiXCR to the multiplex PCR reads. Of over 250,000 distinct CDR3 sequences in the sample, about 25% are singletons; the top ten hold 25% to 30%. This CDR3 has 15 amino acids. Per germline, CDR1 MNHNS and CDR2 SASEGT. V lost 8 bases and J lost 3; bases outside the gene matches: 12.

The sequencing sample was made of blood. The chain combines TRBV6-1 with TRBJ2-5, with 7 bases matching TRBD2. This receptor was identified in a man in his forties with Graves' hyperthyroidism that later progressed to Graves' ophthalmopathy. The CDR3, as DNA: TGTGCCAGCGTATATTCCGGGACTACCAAAGAGACCCAGTACTTC. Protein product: CASVYSGTTKETQYF.